These T cell receptor beta chains were read from a single sample in a study of neurological immune-mediated disorders. TCRdb re-analysed the 5' RACE reads in MiXCR, keeping a single row per CDR3 protein. This sample has roughly 14,000 distinct CDR3 sequences, with about 9.4% found just once. What was sequenced was PBMCs. All receptors come from a woman aged 40-49 years in good health. Each CDR3 is given with its conserved first and last residue. The D gene is left open where the match is weak. Clone size appears in some rows only: once, few, many, or a class for an expanded clone.

J	V	size	D	DNA	CDR3
TRBJ2-7	TRBV3-1	many	TRBD1	TGTGCCAGCAGCCAAGGGGCAGGGGGCCTCGGCGAGCAGTACTTC	CASSQGAGGLGEQYF
TRBJ2-3	TRBV28	many	TRBD2	TGTGCCAGCAGTGGGGGGGGACGGCTTACAGATACGCAGTATTTT	CASSGGGRLTDTQYF
TRBJ2-5	TRBV20-1	.	.	TGCAGTGCCCACGGACTAACCCCCGGCGAGACCCAGTACTTC	CSAHGLTPGETQYF
TRBJ2-2	TRBV5-4	few	.	TGTGCCAGCAGCCCGAGCGCGAACACCGGGGAGCTGTTTTTT	CASSPSANTGELFF
TRBJ2-5	TRBV7-9	many	TRBD1	TGTGCCAGCAGCCCAGGGATGACAGGGCTAGAGACCCAGTACTTC	CASSPGMTGLETQYF
TRBJ2-5	TRBV7-8	many	TRBD2	TGTGCCAGCAGCTTCTGGATGGTTGGTAGCGGGACTGAGACCCAGTACTTC	CASSFWMVGSGTETQYF
TRBJ2-7	TRBV6-5	many	.	TGTGCCAGCAGTTACTCGGACAGCTCCTACGAGCAGTACTTC	CASSYSDSSYEQYF
TRBJ2-7	TRBV5-1	many	.	TGCGCCAGCAGCCTTCGGGGGGCGGGAGAATTAACGCACGTCTACGAGCAGTACTTC	CASSLRGAGELTHVYEQYF
TRBJ2-7	TRBV28	.	TRBD1	TGTGCCAGCCGTCGGACAGGGGAGTACGAGCAGTACTTC	CASRRTGEYEQYF
TRBJ1-1	TRBV7-2	many	.	TGTGCCAGCAGTTTGGGTCGGTGGACTGAAGCTTTCTTT	CASSLGRWTEAFF
TRBJ2-3	TRBV5-1	many	TRBD2	TGCGCCAGCAGCCCCGACTCACGGGGGGGTGGAGATACGCAGTATTTT	CASSPDSRGGGDTQYF
TRBJ1-5	TRBV6-2/TRBV6-3	many	.	TGTGCCAGCAGTCAGACAGCAAATCAGCCCCAGCATTTT	CASSQTANQPQHF
TRBJ2-7	TRBV9	many	.	TGTGCCAGCAGCGTAGAGGGGGGGACAGCGCAGTACTTC	CASSVEGGTAQYF
TRBJ2-3	TRBV4-1	many	.	TGCGCCAGCAGCCAGCTTGGGGGCCCAGGGTCAGATACGCAGTATTTT	CASSQLGGPGSDTQYF
TRBJ2-7	TRBV12-3/TRBV12-4	many	.	TGTGCCAGCAGCGCCTTGGACGAGCAGTACTTC	CASSALDEQYF
TRBJ2-5	TRBV12-3/TRBV12-4	many	TRBD2	TGTGCCAGCAGACCTACGGGGGGGGGCAGAGAGACCCAGTACTTC	CASRPTGGGRETQYF
TRBJ2-1	TRBV7-2	many	.	TGTGCCAGCAGCCCCTGGGGGGCGGGAGTTAACAATGAGCAGTTCTTC	CASSPWGAGVNNEQFF
TRBJ2-7	TRBV27	.	.	TGTGCCAGCAGAACAGGGTCCGAGCAGTACTTC	CASRTGSEQYF
TRBJ1-2	TRBV3-1	many	.	TGTGCCACCCAAGGCCCCGGACGAGACTATGGCTACACCTTC	CATQGPGRDYGYTF
TRBJ1-1	TRBV20-1	.	TRBD1	TGCAGTGCTAACGCGGGGACAGGGGGCGTGGACACTGAAGCTTTCTTT	CSANAGTGGVDTEAFF
TRBJ1-4	TRBV5-6	many	.	TGTGCCAGCAGCTTGGGGCCCAGGGGTGAAAAACTGTTTTTT	CASSLGPRGEKLFF
TRBJ1-1	TRBV20-1	medium-sized	TRBD1	TGCAGTGCTAGGGGGACAGGGGGAGACACTGAAGCTTTCTTT	CSARGTGGDTEAFF
TRBJ2-5	TRBV4-1	many	TRBD1	TGCGCCAGCAGCCTGCGCTACAGGGGTCCTACCCAATTCCAAGAGACCCAGTACTTC	CASSLRYRGPTQFQETQYF
TRBJ1-1	TRBV11-2	many	TRBD1	TGTGCCAGCAGCCTTGGGACAGGGGAAGCTTTCTTT	CASSLGTGEAFF
TRBJ2-7	TRBV6-1	many	.	TGTGCCAGCAGGGGGGCCCTCAGTGACGAGCAGTACTTC	CASRGALSDEQYF
TRBJ2-1	TRBV5-1	many	TRBD1	TGCGCCAGCAGCTTCGGGACAGGGGTTCGTGAGCAGTTCTTC	CASSFGTGVREQFF
TRBJ2-5	TRBV4-1	many	TRBD2	TGCGCCAGCAGCCAAGGGGCTAGCGGGGGGGAGACCCAGTACTTC	CASSQGASGGETQYF
TRBJ2-7	TRBV5-1	many	.	TGCGCCAGCAGCTTGGATGGGGACGGCTACGAGCAGTACTTC	CASSLDGDGYEQYF
TRBJ2-7	TRBV7-9	many	.	TGTGCCAGCAGCTTAGATGCCCGGGGGCTCTCCTACGAGCAGTACTTC	CASSLDARGLSYEQYF
TRBJ1-1	TRBV4-1	medium-sized	.	TGCGCCAGCAGCCAAGCGGCCAATAAAGCTTTCTTT	CASSQAANKAFF
TRBJ1-6	TRBV27	many	.	TGTGCCAGCAGCCCTGAGGCCGACTATAATTCACCCCTCCACTTT	CASSPEADYNSPLHF